The T cell receptor beta chain under discussion was sequenced for a study of cytomegalovirus exposure and HLA in healthy donors. The study's findings and limits: Sequencing artifact likely explains a cluster of highly shared sequence variants.

Per germline, CDR1 SNHLY and CDR2 FYNNEI. V dropped 11 bases and J dropped 4; count of bases not matched to a gene: 3. CDR3 length equals 14 residues. PCR used 60 Vbeta primers and 13 Jbeta primers. Using immunoSEQ multiplex PCR, the repertoire was profiled, and TCRdb retains in-frame clones only, with some absent. The data contain about 190,000 clones, about 80% of them singletons. With regard to this clone: Its specificity is unknown.

The chain combines TRBV2 with TRBJ2-2, with 14 bases aligning to TRBD2. This TCR was sampled from a woman in her forties in good health and CMV-seronegative. The sequencing sample was made of PBMCs. The CDR3 loop reads CAGGTSGGTGELFF. The CDR3 DNA follows: TGTGCCGGAGGGACTAGCGGGGGCACCGGGGAGCTGTTTTTT.